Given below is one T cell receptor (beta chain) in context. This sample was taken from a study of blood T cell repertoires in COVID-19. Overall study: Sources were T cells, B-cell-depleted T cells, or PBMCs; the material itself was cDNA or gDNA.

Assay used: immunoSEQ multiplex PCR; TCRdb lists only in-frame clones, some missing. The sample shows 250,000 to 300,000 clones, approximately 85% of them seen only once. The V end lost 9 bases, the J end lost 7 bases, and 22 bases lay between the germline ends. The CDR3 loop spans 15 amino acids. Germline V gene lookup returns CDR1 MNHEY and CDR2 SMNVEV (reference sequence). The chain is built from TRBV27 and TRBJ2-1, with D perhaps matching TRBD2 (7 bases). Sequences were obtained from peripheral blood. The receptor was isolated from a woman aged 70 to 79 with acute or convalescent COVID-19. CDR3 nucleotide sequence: TGTGCCAGTCACCGTGGGGGGGCGACAAGAAATGAGCAGTTCTTC. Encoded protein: CASHRGGATRNEQFF.